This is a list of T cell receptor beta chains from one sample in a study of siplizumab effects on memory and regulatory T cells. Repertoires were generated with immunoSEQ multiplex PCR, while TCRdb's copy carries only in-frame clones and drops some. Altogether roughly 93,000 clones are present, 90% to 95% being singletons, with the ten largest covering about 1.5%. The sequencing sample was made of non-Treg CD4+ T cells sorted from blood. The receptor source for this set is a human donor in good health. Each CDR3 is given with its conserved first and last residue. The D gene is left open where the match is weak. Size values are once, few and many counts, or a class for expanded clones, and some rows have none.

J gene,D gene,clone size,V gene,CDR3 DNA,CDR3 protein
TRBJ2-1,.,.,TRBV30,TGTGCCTGGATTCCTTTCACGGGATTGGACAATGAGCAGTTCTTC,CAWIPFTGLDNEQFF
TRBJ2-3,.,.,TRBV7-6,TGTGCCAGCAGCCCCGGGAGTAGGACAGATACGCAGTATTTT,CASSPGSRTDTQYF
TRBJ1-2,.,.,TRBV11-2,TGTGCCAGCAGCTACTATGCGGGGGGCGGAATGGGTAACTATGGCTACACCTTC,CASSYYAGGGMGNYGYTF
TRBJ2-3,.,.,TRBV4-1,TGCGCCAGCAGCCCCAGCCGTTCAGATACGCAGTATTTT,CASSPSRSDTQYF
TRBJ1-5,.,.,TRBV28,TGTGCCAGCAGTTTTGGGCAGCTACTCAATCAGCCCCAGCATTTT,CASSFGQLLNQPQHF
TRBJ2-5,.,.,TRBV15,TGTGCCACCAGCAGAGATAGCCTGGAGACCCAGTACTTC,CATSRDSLETQYF
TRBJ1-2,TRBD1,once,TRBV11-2,TGTGCCAGCACTCGCAAGCCTGGACAGGACTATGGCTACACCTTC,CASTRKPGQDYGYTF
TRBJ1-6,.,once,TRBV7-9,TGTGCCAGCAGCTTAGTTGAAACACCCCTCCACTTT,CASSLVETPLHF
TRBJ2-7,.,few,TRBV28,TGTGCCAGCAGTTTCCGAGTCTACGAGCAGTACTTC,CASSFRVYEQYF
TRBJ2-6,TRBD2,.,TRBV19,TGTGCCAGTAGTACACGGGAGGCTGGGGCCAACGTCCTGACTTTC,CASSTREAGANVLTF
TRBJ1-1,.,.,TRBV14,TGTGCCAGCAGCCAAGTTTTGGTAGGGACTGAAGCTTTCTTT,CASSQVLVGTEAFF
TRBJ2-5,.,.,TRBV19,TGTGCCAGTAGTATCAAGAACAGAGAAGAGACCCAGTACTTC,CASSIKNREETQYF
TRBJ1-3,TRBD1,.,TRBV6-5,TGTGCCAGCAGGACAGGGAACGGAAACACCATATATTTT,CASRTGNGNTIYF
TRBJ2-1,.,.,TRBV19,TGTGCCAGTAGTATTTATAGGCGCACAGCCTACAATGAGCAGTTCTTC,CASSIYRRTAYNEQFF
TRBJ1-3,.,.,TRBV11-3,TGTGCCAGCAGCTTAGCGGCCAGCTCTGGAAACACCATATATTTT,CASSLAASSGNTIYF
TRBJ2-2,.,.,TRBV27,TGTGCCAGCAGTTTTAACACCGGGGAGCTGTTTTTT,CASSFNTGELFF
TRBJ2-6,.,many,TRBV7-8,TGTGCCAGCAGCTTACTAGCGCTTTTCTCTGGGGCCAACGTCCTGACTTTC,CASSLLALFSGANVLTF
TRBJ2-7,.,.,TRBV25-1,TGTGCCAGCAGTGAATTAAGTGAGGCAGGGAATACCTACGAGCAGTACTTC,CASSELSEAGNTYEQYF
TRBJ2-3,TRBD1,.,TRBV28,TGTGCCAGCACTCTAGGGACAGTCCCTAATACGCAGTATTTT,CASTLGTVPNTQYF
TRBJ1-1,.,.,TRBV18,TGTGCCAGCCACGACAGGTTCCGAGAAGCTTTCTTT,CASHDRFREAFF
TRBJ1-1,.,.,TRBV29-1,TGCAGCGTTGACGGTGGAGGGAAAGCTTTCTTT,CSVDGGGKAFF
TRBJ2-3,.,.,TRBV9,TGTGCCAGCAGCGTAGCGGGCCCTAGCACAGATACGCAGTATTTT,CASSVAGPSTDTQYF
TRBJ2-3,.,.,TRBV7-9,TGTGCCAGCAGCTCATCGGTTGCGGGCGTTAGCACAGATACGCAGTATTTT,CASSSSVAGVSTDTQYF
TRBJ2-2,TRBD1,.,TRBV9,TGTGCCAGCAGCGTCCCGGACAGGGGGACCGGGGAGCTGTTTTTT,CASSVPDRGTGELFF
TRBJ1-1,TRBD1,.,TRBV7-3,TGTGCCAGCAGCTTGACAGGGGACACTGAAGCTTTCTTT,CASSLTGDTEAFF
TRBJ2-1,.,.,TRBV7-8,TGTGCCAGCAGCCCAACGCGGCGGCTAGCATTCGACAATGAGCAGTTCTTC,CASSPTRRLAFDNEQFF
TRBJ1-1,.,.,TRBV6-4,TGTGCCAGCGCGGTAGACGGAGGACTTGAAGCTTTCTTT,CASAVDGGLEAFF
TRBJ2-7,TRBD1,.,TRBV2,TGTGCCAGCAGAGCCGGGACAGAGTTTCTACGCGAGCAGTACTTC,CASRAGTEFLREQYF
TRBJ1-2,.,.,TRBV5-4,TGTGCCAGCAGCTTGAGGGGTGGCTACACCTTC,CASSLRGGYTF
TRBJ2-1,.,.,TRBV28,TGTGCCAGCAGAGGAGACAGGGGACTATACAATGAGCAGTTCTTC,CASRGDRGLYNEQFF
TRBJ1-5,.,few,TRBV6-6,TGTGCCAGCAGTTCGGGTAATCAGCCCCAGCATTTT,CASSSGNQPQHF
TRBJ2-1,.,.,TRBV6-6,TGTGCCAGCAGTTACGGTAGCGGCGCGTCCTACAATGAGCAGTTCTTC,CASSYGSGASYNEQFF
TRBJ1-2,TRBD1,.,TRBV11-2,TGTGCCAGCAGCTTAGGCCCACAGGGGAGGTATGGCTACACCTTC,CASSLGPQGRYGYTF
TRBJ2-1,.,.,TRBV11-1,TGTGCCAGCAGCATCCAGGGGCTAGATGACAATGAGCAGTTCTTC,CASSIQGLDDNEQFF
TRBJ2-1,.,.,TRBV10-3,TGTGCCATCAGTCCCTCGGGGGATGAGCAGTTCTTC,CAISPSGDEQFF
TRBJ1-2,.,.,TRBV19,TGTGCCAGTAGTGCTGTAACCGACTGCCCCACCTTC,CASSAVTDCPTF
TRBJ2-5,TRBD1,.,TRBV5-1,TGCGCCAGCAGCGGCGGGGACAGGTTACTAGAGACCCAGTACTTC,CASSGGDRLLETQYF
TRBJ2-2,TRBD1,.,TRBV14,TGTGCCAGCAGCCCCCGACAGGGGATCGGCACCGGGGAGCTGTTTTTT,CASSPRQGIGTGELFF
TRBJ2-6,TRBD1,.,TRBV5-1,TGCGCCAGCAGCTTGTTGCTGACAGGGGGTACTGGGGCCAACGTCCTGACTTTC,CASSLLLTGGTGANVLTF
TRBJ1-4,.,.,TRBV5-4,TGTGCCAGCAGCGCGGACCCTGCAAATGGAAAACTGTTTTTT,CASSADPANGKLFF
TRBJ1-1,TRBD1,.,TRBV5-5,TGTGCCAGCAGTGCCCTGGGACAGGGGGGTAAAGGGACTGAAGCTTTCTTT,CASSALGQGGKGTEAFF
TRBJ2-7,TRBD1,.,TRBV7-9,TGTGCCAGCAGCTTCCTGAGGGCAGGCCCCAGGGGGTTCTACGAGCAGTACTTC,CASSFLRAGPRGFYEQYF
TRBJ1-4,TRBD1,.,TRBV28,TGTGCCAGCAGCAGCCCGGGACAGGGATCTGAAAAACTGTTTTTT,CASSSPGQGSEKLFF
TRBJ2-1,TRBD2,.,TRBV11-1,TGTGCCAGCAGCTTACGCGCTAGCGGGAGTTTCCCCGAGCAGTTCTTC,CASSLRASGSFPEQFF
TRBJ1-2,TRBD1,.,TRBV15,TGTGCCACCAGCGGACAGGGCTATGGCTACACCTTC,CATSGQGYGYTF
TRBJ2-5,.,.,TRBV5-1,TGCGCCAGCAGCTTGGGGAGACCTAGCGTGGAGACCCAGTACTTC,CASSLGRPSVETQYF
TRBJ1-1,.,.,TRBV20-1,TGCAGTACCGAAAGGGTTACTGAAGCTTTCTTT,CSTERVTEAFF
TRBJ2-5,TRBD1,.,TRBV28,TGTGCCAGCAGTTCATCTGGGACAGGGCAAGAGACCCAGTACTTC,CASSSSGTGQETQYF
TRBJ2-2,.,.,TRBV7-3,TGTGCCAGCAGCCCGGCGATTCGGGACGGGGAGCTGTTTTTT,CASSPAIRDGELFF
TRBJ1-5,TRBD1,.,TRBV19,TGTGCCAGTAGCACTTCAGGGGGTACTAGCAATCAGCCCCAGCATTTT,CASSTSGGTSNQPQHF
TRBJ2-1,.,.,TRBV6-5,TGTGCCAGCACCACCGAGGGCCGCCCCTACAATGAGCAGTTCTTC,CASTTEGRPYNEQFF
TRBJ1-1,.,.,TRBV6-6,TGTGCCTCAAATGAAGACCCGGGATCTGTTTTCGAGGCTTTCTTT,CASNEDPGSVFEAFF
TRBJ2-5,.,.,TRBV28,TGTGCCAGCAGTTTCAACAGGGTGCAGACCCAGTACTTC,CASSFNRVQTQYF
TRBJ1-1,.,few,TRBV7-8,TGTGCCACAAACCCCAGGGAGAGACGTACTGAAGCTTTCTTT,CATNPRERRTEAFF
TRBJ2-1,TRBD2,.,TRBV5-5,TGTGCCAGCAGCTTCAGCGGGGGCACCTACAATGAGCAGTTCTTC,CASSFSGGTYNEQFF
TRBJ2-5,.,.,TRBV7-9,TGTGCCAGCAGCTTAAAGACAGCGCGAGAGACCCAGTACTTC,CASSLKTARETQYF
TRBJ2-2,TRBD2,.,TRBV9,TGTGCCAGCAGCAACAAGCGGGAGAACACCGGGGAGCTGTTTTTT,CASSNKRENTGELFF